The 19 T cell receptor beta chains presented below share a single source sample, sequenced in a study of blood T cell repertoires in COVID-19. TCRdb keeps only in-frame clones here, not all; method: immunoSEQ multiplex PCR. The sample lists fewer than 300,000 clones, around four fifths occurring once. Sequenced input: peripheral blood. Source of these receptors: a woman aged 45-60 years who had recovered from COVID-19.

V usage is TRBV2 and J usage is TRBJ1-3; the D gene is possibly TRBD1 (6 bases). Looked up from germline, CDR1 is SNHLY and CDR2 is FYNNEI. V dropped 8 bases and J dropped 0 bases, with 14 bases sitting between them. This CDR3 region has 15 residues. CDR3 sequence (DNA): TGTGCCAGCCCCGCCGCAGGGGTCTCTGGAAACACCATATATTTT. Translating gives CASPAAGVSGNTIYF.

V and J are TRBV10-3 and TRBJ2-7, with D possibly TRBD2 on 5 matching bases. The CDR3 spans 14 residues. The germline V and J ends were trimmed by 0 bases and 2 bases, with 8 bases remaining between them. The V gene's germline CDR1 is ENHRY and CDR2 SYGVKD. CDR3 DNA sequence: TGTGCCATCAGTGAGTCCAGCGGAGCCTACGAGCAGTACTTC. Its translation: CAISESSGAYEQYF.

The chain combines TRBV12-3 or TRBV12-4 with TRBJ1-2; no firm D call. V gave up 4 bases and J gave up 4 bases, with 10 bases separating them. The CDR3 has 13 residues. CDR3 sequence reads: CASSSNVVYGYTF. In nucleotides, the CDR3 is TGTGCCAGCAGTTCCAACGTAGTCTATGGCTACACCTTC.

This chain uses TRBV30 with TRBJ2-3, with 15 bases identical to TRBD2. Per the germline V gene, CDR1 is GTSNPN and CDR2 is SVGIG (reference sequence). With V trimmed by 4 bases and J by 8 bases, 13 bases remained unmatched. The CDR3 is 17 residues long. Here the CDR3 DNA reads TGTGCCTGGAATCCTTCAGGACTAGCGGGGGGGCGGGTTACGCAGTATTTT. Protein sequence: CAWNPSGLAGGRVTQYF.

The chain combines TRBV6-5 with TRBJ1-2; 7 nucleotides match TRBD1. Germline CDR1 reads MNHEY; CDR2 reads SVGAGI. The CDR3 is 11 amino acids. V gave up 7 bases and J gave up 8 bases; unmatched junction bases: 4. This CDR3 reads CASKGAFGYTF. As DNA, the CDR3 is TGTGCCAGCAAGGGGGCGTTCGGCTACACCTTC.

The gene calls are TRBV9 and TRBJ2-1; weak D call: TRBD2 (5 bases). Germline V gives CDR1 SGDLS, CDR2 YYNGEE. The CDR3 runs 16 residues. V gave up 0 bases and J gave up 5 bases, with 15 bases separating them. The CDR3 region is CASSVAPGGSNNEQFF. In DNA form, the CDR3 reads TGTGCCAGCAGCGTAGCCCCTGGCGGGTCTAACAATGAGCAGTTCTTC.

The CDR3 nucleotides read TGTGCTACCGGTAACGGCAATGAGCAGTTCTTC. It yields the protein CATGNGNEQFF. The rearrangement links TRBV7-6 to TRBJ2-1, with D unresolved. The CDR3 sequence is 11 residues long. Germline CDR1 is SGHVS and CDR2 is FNYEAQ.

The chain is built from TRBV18 and TRBJ2-1, with D unresolved. Germline lookup yields CDR1 KGHSH and CDR2 LQKENI. The CDR3 spans 13 residues. V was pared by 2 bases and J by 8 bases, with 10 bases between. CDR3 nucleotides: TGTGCCAGCTCACCAGGGCCTAAGGATGAGCAGTTCTTC. As protein: CASSPGPKDEQFF.

The chain recombines TRBV9 with TRBJ1-2; 7 bases fit TRBD1. The length of the CDR3 is 14 residues. After removal of 0 bases from V and 4 bases from J, the junction contained 3 bases not matched to a gene. Germline V gene data show CDR1 as SGDLS and CDR2 as YYNGEE. The CDR3 coding sequence is TGTGCCAGCAGCGTAGAGGGGGCAGGCTATGGCTACACCTTC. It codes for CASSVEGAGYGYTF.

The CDR3 reads CASSWGDRDVSEQYF. Here the CDR3 DNA reads TGCGCCAGCAGCTGGGGGGACAGGGATGTAAGCGAGCAGTACTTC. This sequence joins TRBV5-1 and TRBJ2-7; 9 bases fit TRBD1. The CDR3 extends over 15 amino acids. V lost 3 bases and J lost 6; bases outside the gene matches: 10. Germline V gene data show CDR1 as SGHRS and CDR2 as YFSETQ.

CDR3 in amino acids: CATSRVDGTGETQYF. CDR3 coding DNA: TGTGCCACCAGCAGAGTGGACGGGACAGGGGAGACCCAGTACTTC. V and J are TRBV15 and TRBJ2-5; 9 positions match TRBD1. The CDR3 runs 15 residues. Trimming cost V 1 base and J 5 bases; bases outside gene matches: 5. CDR1 is LNHNV, CDR2 YYDKDF, per germline (reference sequence).

This clone appeared a single time. The chain combines TRBV5-1 with TRBJ2-7, with D possibly matching TRBD2 (6 bases). The V end lost 1 base, the J end lost 0 bases, and 14 bases lay between the germline ends. This CDR3 contains 16 residues. Germline CDR1 SGHRS, CDR2 YFSETQ. The CDR3 loop reads CASSLWAGRSSYEQYF. The CDR3 DNA reads as TGCGCCAGCAGCTTGTGGGCAGGGAGGAGCTCCTACGAGCAGTACTTC.

The V gene is TRBV5-1, the J gene TRBJ2-7; possibly TRBD1 for D (6 bases). Germline assignment: CDR1 SGHRS and CDR2 YFSETQ. The CDR3 extends over 20 amino acids. The V and J ends lost 4 bases and 0 bases respectively, with 29 bases between them. CDR3 in amino acids: CASSLLWARGRADSSYEQYF. CDR3 coding DNA: TGCGCCAGCAGCCTCCTATGGGCCAGGGGAAGGGCCGATAGCTCCTACGAGCAGTACTTC.

The sample holds one count of this clone. This chain connects TRBV11-1 to TRBJ2-3; D is undetermined. Trimming took 8 bases from V and 1 from J, leaving 16 bases between them. This CDR3 spans 15 amino acids. From germline, CDR1 is SGHAT and CDR2 FQDESV (reference sequence). CDR3 in amino acids: CASSGSSRGTDTQYF. CDR3 DNA sequence: TGTGCCAGCTCCGGGTCGTCCCGAGGCACAGATACGCAGTATTTT.

This clone appeared once. V usage is TRBV6-1 and J usage is TRBJ1-1; 8 nucleotides agree with TRBD1. This CDR3 contains 13 residues. From germline, CDR1 is MNHNS and CDR2 SASEGT. The trim removed 2 bases at V and 6 bases at J, leaving 2 bases unmatched. The CDR3 region has the DNA TGTGCCAGCAGTGAACAGGGGGCTGCTGAAGCTTTCTTT. Protein product: CASSEQGAAEAFF.

The J gene is TRBJ2-5, the V gene TRBV9, with 7 bases lining up with TRBD2. The CDR3 spans 16 residues. Germline V lookup: CDR1 SGDLS, CDR2 YYNGEE. V lost 0 bases and J lost 0; bases outside the gene matches: 5. CDR3 residues: CASSVEIAGHQETQYF. CDR3 nucleotides: TGTGCCAGCAGCGTAGAGATAGCGGGCCACCAAGAGACCCAGTACTTC.

V and J are TRBV4-1 and TRBJ2-1; 13 positions match TRBD2. V was clipped by 2 bases and J by 4 bases; unmatched bases: 2. The germline CDR1 and CDR2 sequences are MGHRA and YSYEKL. This CDR3 has 16 residues. The CDR3 sequence is CASSQPTSGRYNEQFF. As DNA, the CDR3 is TGCGCCAGCAGCCAACCGACTAGCGGGAGGTACAATGAGCAGTTCTTC.

This chain links TRBV19 with TRBJ2-1; tentative D call: TRBD2 (7 bases). Trimming took off 3 bases at V and 2 bases at J, with 14 bases between the two ends. CDR1 is LNHDA, CDR2 SQIVND, per germline (reference sequence). CDR3 length: 16 amino acids. This CDR3 is CASSILPGGAYNEQFF. DNA for the CDR3: TGTGCCAGTAGTATCCTCCCGGGGGGCGCCTACAATGAGCAGTTCTTC. Supplemented by reference TRBV19 and TRBJ2-1, the full variable domain reads DGGITQSPKYLFRKEGQNVTLSCEQNLNHDAMYWYRQDPGQGLRLIYYSQIVNDFQKGDIAEGYSVSREKKESFPLTVTSAQKNPTAFYLCASSILPGGAYNEQFFGPGTRLTVL.

This sequence joins TRBV4-3 and TRBJ2-5; possibly TRBD1 for D (5 bases). V lost 4 bases and J 5 bases, leaving 17 bases between the germline ends. Germline assignment: CDR1 LGHNA and CDR2 YSLEER. CDR3 length: 15 residues. The CDR3 DNA sequence: TGCGCCAGCAGCCGGGGCGGCAGGGTCGGCGAGACCCAGTACTTC. This encodes CASSRGGRVGETQYF.